This TCR beta chain derives from a study of cytomegalovirus exposure and HLA in healthy donors. Study conclusions and caveats: Cytomegalovirus association was listed for 150 or so TCR beta chains.

About this clone: Its antigen is unknown.

V was shortened by 3 bases and J by 0 bases, with 12 bases between the two germline ends. The CDR3 is made up of 17 amino acids. CDR1 and CDR2 (germline): LNHDA, SQIVND (reference sequence). The PCR employed 60 Vbeta primers together with 13 Jbeta primers. Data came from immunoSEQ multiplex PCR; TCRdb stores just in-frame clones and leaves some out. Among fewer than 40,000 clones listed, 75% to 85% were seen once. This receptor was obtained from a woman between 18 and 29 years old in good health and CMV-seronegative. V and J are TRBV19 and TRBJ2-6; D may be TRBD1 (5 bases). Sequencing was done on a sample of PBMCs. As DNA, the CDR3 is TGTGCCAGTAGTATCAAAGACAGCTCCTCTGGGGCCAACGTCCTGACTTTC. It specifies CASSIKDSSSGANVLTF.